The 23 T cell receptor beta chains below were found in one sample sequenced in a study of tumor and adjacent non-tumor tissue in lung cancer. RNA was extracted from bulk tissue without any cell sorting. Distant lung tissue was collected more than 3 cm away from the tumor edge. Three rounds of nested PCR, following a modified ARM-PCR protocol, produced the TCRbeta library. Each CDR3 protein is one row after TCRdb ran MiXCR on the multiplex PCR reads. The table includes under 85,000 distinct CDR3 sequences, less than 85% detected once. Sequenced sample: distant non-tumor lung tissue. Receptors were obtained from a man between 70 and 80 years old with non-small cell lung cancer.

Many counts were recorded for this clonotype. One junction end disagrees with the germline gene, perhaps due to a read error. The V gene is TRBV10-2, the J gene TRBJ1-5; 8 bases are shared with TRBD1. The CDR3 covers 15 residues. In germline, CDR1 is WSHSY, CDR2 SAAADI. In DNA form, the CDR3 reads TGTGCCAGCAGTCCCGGACAGGGTTTTGGTCAGCCCCAGCATTTT. Its translation: CASSPGQGFGQPQHF.

Of note for this clonotype: Mismatch with germline at one junction end may stem from a read error. The gene calls are TRBV11-3 and TRBJ1-1; D gene unclear. The length of the CDR3 is 13 residues. CDR1 and CDR2 (germline): SGHNT, YENEEA. CDR3 sequence reads: CASSRYPWPETFF. The CDR3 bases are TGTGCCAGCAGCAGGTACCCTTGGCCTGAAACTTTCTTT.

V gene TRBV6-1 combines with J gene TRBJ1-2; D is unresolved. Germline V CDR1 and CDR2: MNHNS, SASEGT. This CDR3 region has 14 residues. V lost 4 bases and J lost 5, with 14 bases in between. CDR3 bases: TGTGCCAGCAGTGCGGACGAAGACCAGTATGGCTACACCTTC. Translation: CASSADEDQYGYTF.

Turning to this clonotype: This likely comes from a read error, as the CDR3 has no conserved phenylalanine or tryptophan at its end. The rearrangement uses TRBV13 and TRBJ2-1, with 8 bases fitting TRBD2. The V gene's germline CDR1 is PRHDT and CDR2 FYEKMQ (reference sequence). This CDR3 is 14 amino acids long. The CDR3 spells CASSAPGGANEQFL. CDR3 nucleotides: TGTGCCAGCAGCGCCCCGGGAGGGGCAAATGAACAGTTCCTC.

The chain couples TRBV29-1 to TRBJ2-5, with D tentatively TRBD1 (6 bases). The J call is in doubt because the DNA end fits TRBJ2-1 better. This CDR3 region has 13 residues. Looked up from germline, CDR1 is SQVTM and CDR2 is ANQGSEA. CDR3 amino acids: CSVVDRFQDTQFF. In DNA, the CDR3 is TGCAGCGTGGTCGACAGGTTCCAAGATACTCAGTTCTTC.

A remark on this clonotype: Sequence at one end of the junction differs from germline and may be a read error. The chain employs TRBV4-1 and TRBJ2-7; 11 nucleotides align to TRBD2. Germline lookup yields CDR1 MGHRA and CDR2 YSYEKL. The CDR3 spans 16 residues. CDR3 region: CTGGRTLAGEGDDQYF. The CDR3 nucleotides read TGCACCGGCGGCCGGACACTAGCGGGAGAGGGGGACGACCAGTACTTC.

On this clonotype itself: Its ends do not fully match the called genes, so a read error is possible. The gene calls are TRBV6-5 and TRBJ2-6; the match to TRBD1 covers 12 bases. Germline CDR1 reads MNHEY; CDR2 reads SVGAGI. There are 17 residues in the CDR3. CDR3 region: CASSFGTGGSGVNVMTF. The CDR3 nucleotides read TGTGCCAGCAGTTTCGGGACAGGGGGCTCTGGGGTCAACGTCATGACTTTC.

As for this clonotype: A much larger clone sits a single nucleotide away, making a read error possible. The genes are TRBV6-5 and TRBJ2-7, with TRBD1 as a possible D gene (5 bases). CDR3 length: 13 residues. Germline assignment: CDR1 MNHEY and CDR2 SVGAGI. CDR3 DNA: TGTGCCAGCAGGGGGCTGGACACCTACAAGCAGTACTTC. Translating it yields CASRGLDTYKQYF.

About this clonotype itself: One base away lies a much larger clone, so this may be a sequencing read error. This chain joins TRBV6-6 and TRBJ1-1, with D possibly matching TRBD1 (6 bases). The CDR3 loop spans 13 amino acids. Germline V CDR1 and CDR2: MNHNY, SVGAGI (reference sequence). CDR3 nucleotide sequence: TGTGCCGGCAGTTACGGCAGGGGCACTGAAGCTTTCTTT. It translates to CAGSYGRGTEAFF.

This clonotype showed up just once. One base away lies a much larger clone, so this may be a sequencing read error. This sequence joins TRBV28 and TRBJ1-5, with a tentative D call TRBD1 (5 bases). Trimming stripped 5 bases from V and 4 bases from J, with 12 bases between. CDR1 MDHEN and CDR2 SYDVKM come from the germline V gene. The CDR3 runs to 14 residues. CDR3 amino acids: CASSVTEENQPQHF. The DNA of the CDR3 is TGTGCCAGCAGTGTGACAGAGGAGAATCAGCCCCAGCATTTT.

CDR3 nucleotide sequence: TGTGCCAGCACTTCCCCCGGGACAGGGTTTGGTTCACCCCTCCACTTT. It yields the protein CASTSPGTGFGSPLHF. The chain links TRBV28 to TRBJ1-6, with TRBD1 matching over 9 bases. This CDR3 spans 16 amino acids. V shed 7 bases, J shed 9 bases, and the junction held 13 bases outside the gene matches. Germline V lookup: CDR1 MDHEN, CDR2 SYDVKM.

With respect to this clonotype: At one of its ends the junction is not consistent with the germline gene, which may arise from a read error. The V and J genes are TRBV6-1 and TRBJ1-6; the D is unclear. The CDR3 consists of 16 residues. Germline V CDR1 and CDR2: MNHNS, SASEGT. This CDR3 reads CAGSEEGGYYNSPVHF. The DNA of the CDR3 is TGTGCCGGCAGTGAGGAGGGCGGATACTATAATTCACCCGTCCACTTT.

Of note for this clonotype: One end of the junction fails to match germline, which may point to a read error. V usage is TRBV6-6 and J usage is TRBJ2-1; 7 bases are a match to TRBD2. The V gene's germline CDR1 is MNHNY and CDR2 SVGAGI (reference sequence). The CDR3 loop spans 17 amino acids. The CDR3 reads CAGSNPGLTGGVGEQFF. The CDR3 region has the DNA TGTGCCGGCAGTAACCCGGGACTAACGGGAGGCGTAGGTGAGCAGTTCTTC.

On this clonotype: Mismatch with germline at one junction end may stem from a read error. The chain combines TRBV28 with TRBJ1-5, with D perhaps matching TRBD1 (6 bases). This CDR3 is 15 amino acids long. Germline lookup yields CDR1 MDHEN and CDR2 SYDVKM. The CDR3 reads CASRAGTGSNQPRHF. In nucleotides, the CDR3 is TGTGCCAGCAGGGCCGGTACAGGGAGCAATCAGCCCCGGCATTTT.

This chain uses TRBV6-6 with TRBJ2-7; D is unclear. V lost 2 bases and J lost 5, with 13 bases in between. CDR1 is MNHNY and CDR2 is SVGAGI in the germline V gene (reference sequence). This CDR3 has 14 amino acids. CDR3 DNA sequence: TGTGCCAGCAGTTACGGGGTTCCCCCTAACGAGCAGTACTTC. Translation: CASSYGVPPNEQYF.

Notes on this clonotype: One end of the junction varies from germline; a read error may be responsible. The chain couples TRBV29-1 to TRBJ2-5; D is tentatively TRBD1 or TRBD2 (5 bases each). The CDR3 is 13 amino acids. Germline assignment: CDR1 SQVTM and CDR2 ANQGSEA. CDR3: CSVADRLQETKYF. The CDR3 nucleotides read TGTAGCGTGGCCGACAGATTGCAAGAGACCAAGTACTTC. The complete variable domain, with remaining parts taken from reference TRBV29-1 and TRBJ2-5, reads SAVISQKPSRDICQRGTSLTIQCQVDSQVTMMFWYRQQPGQSLTLIATANQGSEATYESGFVIDKFPISRPNLTFSTLTVSNMSPEDSSIYLCSVADRLQETKYFGPGTRLLVL.

The chain employs TRBV11-2 and TRBJ2-7; D is perhaps TRBD1 or TRBD2 (7 bases each). Germline lookup yields CDR1 SGHAT and CDR2 FQNNGV. The V end lost 10 bases, the J end lost 3 bases, and 19 bases lay between the germline ends. CDR3 size: 14 residues. CDR3 amino acids: CAKSGDSLSYEQYF. DNA of the CDR3: TGTGCCAAAAGCGGGGACAGCTTAAGCTACGAGCAGTACTTC.

The genes are TRBV11-2 and TRBJ1-2; D call uncertain. Trimming cost V 8 bases and J 1 base, with 14 bases left between them. The CDR3 sequence is 14 residues long. Looked up from germline, CDR1 is SGHAT and CDR2 is FQNNGV. The CDR3 DNA reads as TGTGCCAGCTCGGTGAGATGGGGTAACTATGGCTACACCTTC. Translating gives CASSVRWGNYGYTF.

About this clonotype itself: One end of the junction is discordant with germline, which a read error may explain. The chain links TRBV6-2 or TRBV6-3 to TRBJ2-2; D possibly corresponds to TRBD2 (5 bases). CDR3 length: 13 amino acids. The germline V gene encodes CDR1 MNHEY and CDR2 SVGEGT. CDR3 sequence (DNA): TGTGCCAGCAGCAGAATTAAGACCGGGGATCTGTTATTT. Its protein is CASSRIKTGDLLF.

Note on this clonotype: Given a much more abundant clone one base away, this may be a read error. The chain combines TRBV13 with TRBJ2-5, with TRBD2 matching over 10 bases. The germline V gene has CDR1 PRHDT and CDR2 FYEKMQ (reference sequence). CDR3 length: 16 residues. In nucleotides, the CDR3 is TGTGGCAGCAGCTCCCGGAGCGGGAGGGCCCGAGAGACCCAGTACTTC. Amino acid sequence: CGSSSRSGRARETQYF.

Turning to this clonotype: The junction shows a germline mismatch at one end, possibly a read error. The CDR3 region has the DNA TGCGTCAGCGGAGTACGAGGGGGAGAGACTGAAGCTTTCTTT. Translation gives CVSGVRGGETEAFF. This rearrangement joins TRBV5-1 to TRBJ1-1; D possibly corresponds to TRBD1 (6 bases). Germline loops: CDR1 SGHRS, CDR2 YFSETQ. The CDR3 has 14 amino acids. The variable domain in full, completed from reference TRBV5-1 and TRBJ1-1, reads KAGVTQTPRYLIKTRGQQVTLSCSPISGHRSVSWYQQTPGQGLQFLFEYFSETQRNKGNFPGRFSGRQFSNSRSEMNVSTLELGDSALYLCVSGVRGGETEAFFGQGTRLTVV.

This chain links TRBV5-6 with TRBJ1-1; 7 positions match TRBD1. V was pared by 7 bases and J by 1 base, with 16 bases of the junction left unmatched. This CDR3 contains 17 residues. Germline V CDR1 and CDR2: SGHDT, YYEEEE. CDR3 DNA: TGTGCCAGCTGCTCGGAGATACGACAGGGCAGGAACACTGAAGCTTTCTTT. Amino acids: CASCSEIRQGRNTEAFF.

V gene TRBV20-1 combines with J gene TRBJ1-2, with 10 nucleotides matching TRBD1. The CDR3 has 13 residues. CDR1 DFQATT and CDR2 SNEGSKA come from the germline V gene (reference sequence). V lost 6 bases, J lost 7 bases, and 8 bases stayed unmatched. CDR3 nucleotide sequence: TGCAGTGCCAAGACAGGGGGCTCGGTTGGCTACACCTTC. This translates into CSAKTGGSVGYTF.